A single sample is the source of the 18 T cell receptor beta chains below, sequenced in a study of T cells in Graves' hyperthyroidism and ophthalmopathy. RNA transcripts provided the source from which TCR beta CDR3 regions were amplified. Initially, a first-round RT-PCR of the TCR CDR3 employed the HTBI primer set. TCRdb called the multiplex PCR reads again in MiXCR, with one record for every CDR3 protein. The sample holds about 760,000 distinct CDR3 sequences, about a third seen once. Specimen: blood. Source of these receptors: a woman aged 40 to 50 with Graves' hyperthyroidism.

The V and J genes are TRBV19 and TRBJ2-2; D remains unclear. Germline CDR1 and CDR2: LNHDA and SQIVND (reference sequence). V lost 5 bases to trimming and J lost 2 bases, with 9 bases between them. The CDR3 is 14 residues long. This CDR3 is CASSYLPNTGELFF. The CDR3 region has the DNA TGTGCCAGTAGTTATCTCCCTAACACCGGGGAGCTGTTTTTT.

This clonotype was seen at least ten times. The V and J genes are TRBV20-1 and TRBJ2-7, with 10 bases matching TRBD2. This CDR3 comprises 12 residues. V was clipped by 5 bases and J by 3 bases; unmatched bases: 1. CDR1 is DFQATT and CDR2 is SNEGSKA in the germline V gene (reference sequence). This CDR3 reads CSASSGGYEQYF. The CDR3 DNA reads TGCAGTGCTTCTAGCGGGGGCTACGAGCAGTACTTC.

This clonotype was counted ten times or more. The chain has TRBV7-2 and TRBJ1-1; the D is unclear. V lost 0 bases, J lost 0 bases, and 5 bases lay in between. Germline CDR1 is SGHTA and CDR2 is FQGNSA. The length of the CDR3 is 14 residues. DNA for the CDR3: TGTGCCAGCAGCTTAGCACATTTGAACACTGAAGCTTTCTTT. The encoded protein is CASSLAHLNTEAFF.

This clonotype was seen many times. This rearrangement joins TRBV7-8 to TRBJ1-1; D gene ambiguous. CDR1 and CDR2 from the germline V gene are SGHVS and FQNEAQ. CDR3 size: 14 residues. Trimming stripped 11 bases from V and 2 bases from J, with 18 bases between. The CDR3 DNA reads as TGTGCCTCGCGTGCGGTGGAATTTAACACTGAAGCTTTCTTT. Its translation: CASRAVEFNTEAFF.

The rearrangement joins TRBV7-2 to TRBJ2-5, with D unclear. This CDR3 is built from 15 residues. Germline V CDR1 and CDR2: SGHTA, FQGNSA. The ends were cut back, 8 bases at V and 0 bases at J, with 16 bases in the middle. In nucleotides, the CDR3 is TGTGCCAGCGTCGCATTGGGCCAGAACCAAGAGACCCAGTACTTC. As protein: CASVALGQNQETQYF.

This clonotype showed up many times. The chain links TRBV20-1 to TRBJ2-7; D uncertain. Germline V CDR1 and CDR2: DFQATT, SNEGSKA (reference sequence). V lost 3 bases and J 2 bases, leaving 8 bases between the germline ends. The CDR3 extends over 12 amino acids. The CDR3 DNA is TGCAGTGCTAGCCCCGATACCTACGAGCAGTACTTC. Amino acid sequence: CSASPDTYEQYF.

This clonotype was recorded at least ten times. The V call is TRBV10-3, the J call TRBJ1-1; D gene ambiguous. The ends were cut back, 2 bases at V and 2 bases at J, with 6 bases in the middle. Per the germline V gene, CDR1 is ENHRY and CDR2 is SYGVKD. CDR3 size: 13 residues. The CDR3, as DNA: TGTGCCATCAGTGAGACGGTAAACACTGAAGCTTTCTTT. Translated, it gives CAISETVNTEAFF.

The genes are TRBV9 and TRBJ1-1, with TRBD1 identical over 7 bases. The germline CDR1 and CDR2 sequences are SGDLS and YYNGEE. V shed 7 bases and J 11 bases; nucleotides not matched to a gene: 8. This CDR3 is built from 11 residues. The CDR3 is CASGGGQDAFF. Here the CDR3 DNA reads TGTGCCAGCGGGGGAGGACAGGATGCTTTCTTT.

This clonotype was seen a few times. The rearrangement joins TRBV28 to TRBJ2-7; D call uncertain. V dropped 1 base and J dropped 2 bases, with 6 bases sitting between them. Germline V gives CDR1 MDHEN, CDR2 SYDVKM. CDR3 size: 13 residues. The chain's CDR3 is CASSLYKTYEQYF. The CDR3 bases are TGTGCCAGCAGTTTATACAAGACCTACGAGCAGTACTTC.

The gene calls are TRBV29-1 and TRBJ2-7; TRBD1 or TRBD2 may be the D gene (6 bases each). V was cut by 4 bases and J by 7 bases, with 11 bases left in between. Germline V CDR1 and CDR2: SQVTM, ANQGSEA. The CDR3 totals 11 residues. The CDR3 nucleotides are TGCAGCGTTGGGGGGGCGGGAGAGCAGTACTTC. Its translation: CSVGGAGEQYF.

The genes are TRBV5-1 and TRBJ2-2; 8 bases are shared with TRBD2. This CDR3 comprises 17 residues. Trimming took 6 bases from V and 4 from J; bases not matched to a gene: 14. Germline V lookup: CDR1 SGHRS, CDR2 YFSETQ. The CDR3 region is CASTPRGGGIPTGELFF. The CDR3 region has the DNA TGCGCCAGCACCCCACGGGGCGGGGGGATCCCCACCGGGGAGCTGTTTTTT.

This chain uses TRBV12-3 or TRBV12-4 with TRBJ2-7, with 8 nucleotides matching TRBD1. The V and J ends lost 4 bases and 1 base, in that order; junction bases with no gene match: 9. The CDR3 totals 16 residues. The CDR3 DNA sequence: TGTGCCAGCAGTTCCCGCCGGACAGGGAGGTCCTACGAGCAGTACTTC. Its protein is CASSSRRTGRSYEQYF.

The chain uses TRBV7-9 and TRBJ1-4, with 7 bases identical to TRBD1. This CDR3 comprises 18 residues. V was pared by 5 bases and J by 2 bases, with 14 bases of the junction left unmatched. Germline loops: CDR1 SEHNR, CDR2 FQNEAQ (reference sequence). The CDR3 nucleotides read TGTGCCAGCAGCCGACGGGCAGGGGGTTTTTTGACTAATGAAAAACTGTTTTTT. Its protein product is CASSRRAGGFLTNEKLFF.

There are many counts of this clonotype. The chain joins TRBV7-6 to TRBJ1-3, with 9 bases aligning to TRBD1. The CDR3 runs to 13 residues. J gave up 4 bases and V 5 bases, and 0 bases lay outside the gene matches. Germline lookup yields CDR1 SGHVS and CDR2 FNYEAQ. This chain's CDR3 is CASSGTGGNTIYF. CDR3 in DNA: TGTGCCAGCAGCGGGACAGGGGGAAACACCATATATTTT.

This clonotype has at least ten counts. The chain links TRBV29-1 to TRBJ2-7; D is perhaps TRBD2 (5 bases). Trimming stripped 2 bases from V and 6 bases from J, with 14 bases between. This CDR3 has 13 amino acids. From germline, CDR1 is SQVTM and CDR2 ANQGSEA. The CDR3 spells CSVEMGASREQYF. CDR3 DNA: TGCAGCGTTGAAATGGGAGCTTCCCGCGAGCAGTACTTC.

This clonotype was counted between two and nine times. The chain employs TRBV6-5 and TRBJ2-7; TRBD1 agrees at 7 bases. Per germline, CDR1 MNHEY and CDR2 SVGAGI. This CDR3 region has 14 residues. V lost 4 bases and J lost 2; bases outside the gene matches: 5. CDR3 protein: CASSSGQNPYEQYF. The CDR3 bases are TGTGCCAGCAGTTCGGGACAGAACCCCTACGAGCAGTACTTC.

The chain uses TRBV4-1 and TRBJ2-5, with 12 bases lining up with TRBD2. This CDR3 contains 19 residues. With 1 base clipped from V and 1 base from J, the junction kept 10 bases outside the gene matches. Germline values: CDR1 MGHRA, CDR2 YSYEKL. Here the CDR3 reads CASSQGWLAGGYSQETQYF. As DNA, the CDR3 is TGCGCCAGCAGCCAAGGGTGGCTAGCGGGGGGGTATTCCCAAGAGACCCAGTACTTC.

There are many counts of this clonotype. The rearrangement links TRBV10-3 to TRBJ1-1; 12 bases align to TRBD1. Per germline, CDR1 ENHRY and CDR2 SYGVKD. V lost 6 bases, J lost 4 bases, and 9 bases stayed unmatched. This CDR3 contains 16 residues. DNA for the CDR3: TGTGCCATCAGCCCCCGGGACAGGGGGCAGAGCACTGAAGCTTTCTTT. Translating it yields CAISPRDRGQSTEAFF.